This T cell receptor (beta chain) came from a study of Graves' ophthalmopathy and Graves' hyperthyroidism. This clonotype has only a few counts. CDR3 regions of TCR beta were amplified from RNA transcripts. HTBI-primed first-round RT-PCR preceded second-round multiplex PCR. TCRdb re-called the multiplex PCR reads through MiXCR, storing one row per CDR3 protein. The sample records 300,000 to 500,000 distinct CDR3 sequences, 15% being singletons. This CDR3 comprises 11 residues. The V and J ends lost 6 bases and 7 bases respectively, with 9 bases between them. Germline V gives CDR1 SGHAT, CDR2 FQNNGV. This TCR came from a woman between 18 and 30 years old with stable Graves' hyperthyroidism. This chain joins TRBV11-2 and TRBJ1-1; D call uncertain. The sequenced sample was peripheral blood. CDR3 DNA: TGTGCCAGCAGGGGCCTCAGTGAAGCTTTCTTT. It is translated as CASRGLSEAFF.